The text below deals with one T cell receptor beta chain. The antigen is unknown. The source of the sample is a study of cytomegalovirus exposure and HLA in healthy donors. The study's findings and limits: There were some V segments, including TRBV6-2 and TRBV6-3, excluded as indistinguishable. It emerged from a later analysis that several of the most significant clusters appeared to be linked to common viral pathogens. Accounts indicate the classifier identified cytomegalovirus status with strong specificity and sensitivity. Previous analysis showed most TCR beta V segments were productive about 87% or about 30% of the time.

Primers: 60 Vbeta forward and 13 Jbeta reverse. Sequenced by immunoSEQ multiplex PCR; TCRdb stores in-frame clones only, minus some. The sample carries over 35,000 clones, about 50% recorded once. Germline-derived CDR1 and CDR2 are WSHSY and SAAADI. The CDR3 spans 14 residues. Trimming shortened V by 0 bases and J by 6 bases, and 11 bases separated the two germline ends. The clonotype comes from a human donor in good health. Input material: PBMCs. The chain has TRBV10-2 and TRBJ1-2; TRBD1 might be the D (5 bases). Written as DNA, the CDR3 is TGCGCCAGCAGTGAGTCAGGAGGGGTGAATGGCTACACCTTC. It codes for CASSESGGVNGYTF.